This TCR beta chain was retrieved from a study of early T cells in non-severe SARS-CoV-2 infection. Across the study: Sequencing targeted bulk RNA from unsorted whole blood, leaving chains unpaired. Findings of the study overall: There was a bias toward anti-spike CD8 responses in VDJdb matching, which missed private and CD4 specificities.

Trimming removed 5 bases at V and 0 bases at J, with 7 bases between. This CDR3 contains 13 residues. Per germline, CDR1 MDHEN and CDR2 SYDVKM. Individual cDNA molecules received unique molecular identifiers. TCRdb used MiXCR to reprocess the 5' RACE reads, holding one entry per CDR3 protein. This repertoire shows nearly 55,000 distinct CDR3 sequences, about 7.7% found once; its top ten account for over 9.5%. This clonotype was counted a few times. Its target is unknown. The sequences come from whole blood, collected at baseline. The clonotype comes from an adult who was a healthcare worker with PCR-confirmed SARS-CoV-2 infection or an uninfected control (not recorded which). This rearrangement joins TRBV28 to TRBJ2-5; D is unresolved. In nucleotides, the CDR3 is TGTGCCAGCAGTGTCACGGACCAAGAGACCCAGTACTTC. This gives the protein CASSVTDQETQYF.